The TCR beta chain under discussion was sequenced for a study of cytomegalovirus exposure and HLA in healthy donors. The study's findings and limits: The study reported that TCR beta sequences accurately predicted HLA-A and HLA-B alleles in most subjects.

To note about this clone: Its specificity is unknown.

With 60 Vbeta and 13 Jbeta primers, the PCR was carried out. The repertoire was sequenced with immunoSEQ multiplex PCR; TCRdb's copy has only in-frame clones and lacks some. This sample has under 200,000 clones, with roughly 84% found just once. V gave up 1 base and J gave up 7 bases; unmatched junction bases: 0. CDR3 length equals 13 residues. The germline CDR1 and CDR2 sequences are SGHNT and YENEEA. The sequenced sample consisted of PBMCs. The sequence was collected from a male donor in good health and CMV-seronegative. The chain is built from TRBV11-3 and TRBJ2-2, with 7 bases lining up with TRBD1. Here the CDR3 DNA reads TGTGCCAGCAGCTTAGGGGACAGCGGGGAGCTGTTTTTT. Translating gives CASSLGDSGELFF.